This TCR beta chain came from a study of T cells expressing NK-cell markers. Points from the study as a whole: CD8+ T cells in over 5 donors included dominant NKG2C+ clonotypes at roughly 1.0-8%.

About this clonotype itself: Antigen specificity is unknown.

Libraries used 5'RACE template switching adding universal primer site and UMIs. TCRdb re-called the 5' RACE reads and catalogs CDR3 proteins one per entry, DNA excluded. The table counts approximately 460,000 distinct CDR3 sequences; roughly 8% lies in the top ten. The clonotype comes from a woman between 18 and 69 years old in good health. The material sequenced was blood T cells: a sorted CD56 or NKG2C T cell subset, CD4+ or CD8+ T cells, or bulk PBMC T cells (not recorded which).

CDR3 sequence: CASSELGQGGFTDTQYF. The chain couples TRBV2 to TRBJ2-3; TCRdb lists TRBD1, though no DNA is available to test this call. The CDR3 is made up of 17 amino acids. Germline CDR1 SNHLY, CDR2 FYNNEI.